The 30 T cell receptor beta chains presented below share a single source sample, sequenced in a study of OX40 agonist ivuxolimab in advanced cancers. The protocol was immunoSEQ multiplex PCR, while the TCRdb copy is restricted to in-frame clones and leaves out a portion. The sample consists of roughly 75,000 clones, about 93% of them appearing once. The sequences come from CD4+ or CD8+ T cells sorted from blood, collected in a trial of the OX40 agonist ivuxolimab. The receptors were sampled from an adult with an advanced solid tumor such as melanoma, head and neck, liver or kidney cancer.

The CDR3 region has the DNA TGTGCCAGCAGCTCTCCCCTTACAGGGGGGAATTCACCCCTCCACTTT. Encoded protein: CASSSPLTGGNSPLHF. The chain uses TRBV27 and TRBJ1-6, with TRBD1 matching over 8 bases. There are 16 residues in the CDR3. Germline lookup yields CDR1 MNHEY and CDR2 SMNVEV (reference sequence). Trimming cost V 6 bases and J 7 bases; bases outside gene matches: 11.

This chain joins TRBV6-1 and TRBJ2-3; D is uncertain. CDR3 size: 14 residues. CDR1 and CDR2 (germline): MNHNS, SASEGT. Between the trimmed V and J ends, which lost 2 bases and 1 base, there was a span of 7 bases. The CDR3 DNA reads as TGTGCCAGCAGTGAATTCCGGGGCACAGATACGCAGTATTTT. Translation gives CASSEFRGTDTQYF.

The chain recombines TRBV28 with TRBJ1-5; TRBD1 aligns across 9 bases. The CDR3 contains 16 residues. The V and J ends lost 9 bases and 0 bases, in that order; junction bases with no gene match: 9. Looked up from germline, CDR1 is MDHEN and CDR2 is SYDVKM. The CDR3 nucleotides are TGTGCCAGTTCGGGACAGGGATCGCCTAGCAATCAGCCCCAGCATTTT. Its translation: CASSGQGSPSNQPQHF.

The chain carries TRBV2 and TRBJ2-7; TRBD2 is a possible D gene (6 bases). This CDR3 is built from 15 residues. V was shortened by 0 bases and J by 2 bases, with 11 bases between the two germline ends. Germline values: CDR1 SNHLY, CDR2 FYNNEI. CDR3: CASSEAPREAYEQYF. CDR3 bases: TGTGCCAGCAGTGAAGCGCCCAGGGAGGCCTACGAGCAGTACTTC.

This clone was observed a handful of times. J is TRBJ2-1 and V is TRBV27; 9 positions agree with TRBD2. Per germline, CDR1 MNHEY and CDR2 SMNVEV (reference sequence). This CDR3 comprises 16 residues. The J segment lost 1 base and the V segment lost 7 bases, leaving 8 bases of the junction unmatched. In DNA form, the CDR3 reads TGTGCCAGCACCCCCTTAGCGGGAGAATCCTACAATGAGCAGTTCTTC. It specifies CASTPLAGESYNEQFF.

The chain links TRBV28 to TRBJ1-5; unclear D gene. This CDR3 spans 15 amino acids. Germline V gene data show CDR1 as MDHEN and CDR2 as SYDVKM. V lost 2 bases to trimming and J lost 5 bases, with 13 bases between them. The CDR3 loop is CASSLGTPPDQPQHF. In nucleotides, the CDR3 is TGTGCCAGCAGTTTAGGCACTCCCCCGGATCAGCCCCAGCATTTT.

CDR3 loop: CASSIGLSEQYF. The CDR3 DNA reads TGTGCCAGTAGTATTGGGCTTTCCGAGCAGTACTTC. This chain links TRBV19 with TRBJ2-7; no definite D call. The CDR3 spans 12 residues. Germline CDR1 is LNHDA and CDR2 is SQIVND (reference sequence). Deletions cut 3 bases from V and 6 bases from J, with 9 bases between.

This clone was seen more than once but under ten times. The J gene is TRBJ1-2, the V gene TRBV7-9, with D unclear. In germline, CDR1 is SEHNR, CDR2 FQNEAQ (reference sequence). The ends were cut back, 2 bases at V and 6 bases at J, with 7 bases in the middle. This CDR3 spans 12 amino acids. This CDR3 is CASSLRGDGYTF. CDR3 DNA: TGTGCCAGCAGCTTACGAGGCGATGGCTACACCTTC.

CDR3: CASSIEGNEQYF. The DNA of the CDR3 is TGTGCCAGTAGTATAGAAGGTAACGAGCAGTACTTC. The chain joins TRBV19 to TRBJ2-7; D is unresolved. The germline V gene has CDR1 LNHDA and CDR2 SQIVND (reference sequence). The CDR3 runs 12 residues. Trimming removed 0 bases at V and 5 bases at J, with 5 bases between.

This rearrangement joins TRBV4-1 to TRBJ1-2, with D possibly matching TRBD1 (5 bases). Trimming left V 1 base short and J 5 bases short, with 11 bases between. Germline V gene sequence: CDR1 MGHRA, CDR2 YSYEKL. This CDR3 comprises 14 residues. DNA for the CDR3: TGCGCCAGCAGCCAAGCCGGGACTGGATATGGCTACACCTTC. Translated: CASSQAGTGYGYTF.

The rearrangement links TRBV9 to TRBJ1-1; D is ambiguous. The CDR3 spans 12 residues. In germline, CDR1 is SGDLS, CDR2 YYNGEE. Trimming cost V 4 bases and J 4 bases, with 8 bases left between them. CDR3: CASSSGLTEAFF. As DNA, the CDR3 is TGTGCCAGCAGCTCCGGGCTCACTGAAGCTTTCTTT.

V and J are TRBV6-1 and TRBJ2-3; D is perhaps TRBD1 or TRBD2 (5 bases each). CDR1 and CDR2 (germline): MNHNS, SASEGT. This CDR3 region has 15 residues. Trimming stripped 6 bases from V and 7 bases from J, with 20 bases between. CDR3 DNA: TGTGCCAGCAGAGGGACGGACCTAACACATCATACGCAGTATTTT. Its translation is CASRGTDLTHHTQYF.

The chain employs TRBV25-1 and TRBJ2-5, with D possibly being TRBD2 (5 bases). Germline assignment: CDR1 MGHDK and CDR2 SYGVNS. The CDR3 totals 14 residues. Trimming removed 2 bases from V and 2 bases from J, with 9 bases in between. CDR3 coding DNA: TGTGCCAGCAGTGAAAACACGGGACAAGAGACCCAGTACTTC. Amino acid sequence: CASSENTGQETQYF.

The rearrangement uses TRBV6-5 and TRBJ2-2; D may be TRBD2 (6 bases). This CDR3 is 15 amino acids long. Germline V lookup: CDR1 MNHEY, CDR2 SVGAGI. V lost 4 bases, J lost 4 bases, and 13 bases lay in between. The DNA for the CDR3 is TGTGCCAGCAGTTGGTTGGAGGGAGGCACCGGGGAGCTGTTTTTT. Translated, it gives CASSWLEGGTGELFF.

The chain joins TRBV27 to TRBJ1-1, with D possibly TRBD1 on 5 matching bases. The CDR3 extends over 14 amino acids. V gave up 4 bases and J gave up 3 bases, with 12 bases separating them. Germline V lookup: CDR1 MNHEY, CDR2 SMNVEV (reference sequence). The CDR3 bases are TGTGCCAGCAGTTGGAAGAAAGGGGACACTGAAGCTTTCTTT. This codes for CASSWKKGDTEAFF.

The rearrangement joins TRBV4-1 to TRBJ2-5, with D perhaps TRBD1 or TRBD2 (5 bases each). V gave up 4 bases and J gave up 5 bases, with 23 bases separating them. Germline V gives CDR1 MGHRA, CDR2 YSYEKL. The CDR3 is made up of 17 amino acids. CDR3 loop: CASSPVRDPWGSETQYF. CDR3 nucleotide sequence: TGCGCCAGCAGCCCAGTACGGGACCCGTGGGGGTCGGAGACCCAGTACTTC.

CDR3 sequence reads: CASSALAGALQETQYF. In DNA, the CDR3 is TGTGCCAGCAGCGCCCTGGCGGGAGCCCTACAAGAGACCCAGTACTTC. The rearrangement joins TRBV7-2 to TRBJ2-5, with 7 bases identical to TRBD2. Germline V lookup: CDR1 SGHTA, CDR2 FQGNSA. Losses at the gene ends were 5 bases for V and 2 bases for J; bases not matched to a gene: 11. CDR3 size: 16 residues. The complete variable domain, with remaining parts taken from reference TRBV7-2 and TRBJ2-5, reads GAGVSQSPSNKVTEKGKDVELRCDPISGHTALYWYRQSLGQGLEFLIYFQGNSAPDKSGLPSDRFSAERTGGSVSTLTIQRTQQEDSAVYLCASSALAGALQETQYFGPGTRLLVL.

This rearrangement joins TRBV9 to TRBJ2-1; no reliable D call. This CDR3 is 14 amino acids long. V was shortened by 0 bases and J by 6 bases, with 10 bases between the two germline ends. The germline CDR1 and CDR2 sequences are SGDLS and YYNGEE. For the CDR3, the DNA is TGTGCCAGCAGCGTAGACGGCGACTTCAATGAGCAGTTCTTC. It translates to CASSVDGDFNEQFF. The full variable domain, completed using reference TRBV9 and TRBJ2-1, is DSGVTQTPKHLITATGQRVTLRCSPRSGDLSVYWYQQSLDQGLQFLIQYYNGEERAKGNILERFSAQQFPDLHSELNLSSLELGDSALYFCASSVDGDFNEQFFGPGTRLTVL.

The chain employs TRBV30 and TRBJ2-7, with 7 positions matching TRBD2. The CDR3 runs to 13 residues. Germline trimming cut 2 bases from V and 6 bases from J; bases unmatched to any gene: 7. CDR1 is GTSNPN and CDR2 is SVGIG in the germline V gene (reference sequence). The CDR3 sequence: CAWSLGGRSEQYF. CDR3 DNA sequence: TGTGCCTGGAGTCTGGGGGGGAGGAGCGAGCAGTACTTC.

This sequence joins TRBV5-8 and TRBJ2-7, with D perhaps being TRBD1 or TRBD2 (5 bases each). This CDR3 comprises 15 residues. Deletions cut 5 bases from V and 1 base from J, with 16 bases between. Germline loops: CDR1 SGHTS, CDR2 YDEGEE. CDR3 nucleotide sequence: TGTGCCAGCAGGTTGTGGGGGACGGAGTCCTACGAGCAGTACTTC. Its translation is CASRLWGTESYEQYF.

The gene calls are TRBV27 and TRBJ2-2, with a weak D call TRBD2 (5 bases). Trimming pared 5 bases from V and 4 bases from J, leaving 8 bases between. Germline V gives CDR1 MNHEY, CDR2 SMNVEV (reference sequence). The CDR3 totals 13 residues. Here the CDR3 reads CASSIRGTGELFF. CDR3 sequence (DNA): TGTGCCAGCAGTATCCGGGGCACCGGGGAGCTGTTTTTT.

This CDR3 reads CASSQERLGLETQYF. The CDR3 DNA reads as TGTGCCAGCAGCCAAGAACGACTGGGTTTGGAGACCCAGTACTTC. The V and J genes are TRBV4-2 and TRBJ2-5; unclear D gene. The CDR3 has 15 amino acids. Germline V CDR1 and CDR2: LGHNA, YNFKEQ. V was clipped by 0 bases and J by 5 bases, with 13 bases between them.

The rearrangement uses TRBV15 and TRBJ1-5; D call uncertain. The CDR3 spans 12 residues. Between the trimmed V and J ends, which lost 0 bases and 9 bases, there was a span of 6 bases. In germline, CDR1 is LNHNV, CDR2 YYDKDF (reference sequence). The CDR3, as DNA: TGTGCCACCAGCAGAGATCGGCGGCCCCAGCATTTT. Translated, it gives CATSRDRRPQHF.

The chain joins TRBV7-6 to TRBJ2-1, with 7 bases lining up with TRBD1. The CDR3 has 13 residues. V gave up 3 bases and J gave up 8 bases; unmatched junction bases: 4. Germline-derived CDR1 and CDR2 are SGHVS and FNYEAQ. In nucleotides, the CDR3 is TGTGCCAGCAGCTTTAGGGGGCTGTATGAGCAGTTCTTC. Its protein product is CASSFRGLYEQFF.

V gene TRBV6-4 combines with J gene TRBJ2-7, with 13 bases lining up with TRBD2. V was pared by 11 bases and J by 6 bases, with 25 bases of the junction left unmatched. CDR1 is MRHNA and CDR2 is SNTAGT in the germline V gene. The CDR3 is made up of 19 amino acids. For the CDR3, the DNA is TGTGCCCCACCCAACTACCGAGGACTAGCGGGAGACGCGGAGTGCGAGCAGTACTTC. Its translation: CAPPNYRGLAGDAECEQYF.

The V and J genes are TRBV6-5 and TRBJ2-7; tentative D call: TRBD1 (5 bases). Germline values: CDR1 MNHEY, CDR2 SVGAGI. V gave up 5 bases and J gave up 6 bases, with 17 bases separating them. The CDR3 is made up of 14 amino acids. CDR3 sequence reads: CASSQAGALGEQYF. DNA for the CDR3: TGTGCCAGCAGTCAGGCTGGGGCGCTCGGCGAGCAGTACTTC.

This clone has a single count. The V and J genes are TRBV4-3 and TRBJ1-2; D might be TRBD1 (5 bases). The V gene's germline CDR1 is LGHNA and CDR2 YSLEER. The CDR3 covers 16 residues. V dropped 0 bases and J dropped 0 bases, with 11 bases sitting between them. The DNA for the CDR3 is TGCGCCAGCAGCCAAGATGAAGGCAGGGCTAACTATGGCTACACCTTC. It specifies CASSQDEGRANYGYTF.

In its sample, this clone was seen once. The rearrangement uses TRBV19 and TRBJ2-1; D not certain. This CDR3 is built from 14 residues. V lost 3 bases and J lost 8, with 14 bases in between. CDR1 and CDR2 from the germline V gene are LNHDA and SQIVND (reference sequence). For the CDR3, the DNA is TGTGCCAGTAGTATGCCGACCCGGACGGATGAGCAGTTCTTC. This codes for CASSMPTRTDEQFF. Complete variable domain (other parts from reference TRBV19 and TRBJ2-1): DGGITQSPKYLFRKEGQNVTLSCEQNLNHDAMYWYRQDPGQGLRLIYYSQIVNDFQKGDIAEGYSVSREKKESFPLTVTSAQKNPTAFYLCASSMPTRTDEQFFGPGTRLTVL.

The chain has TRBV7-2 and TRBJ2-7; maybe TRBD2 (6 bases). V was cut by 5 bases and J by 5 bases, with 22 bases left in between. Germline-derived CDR1 and CDR2 are SGHTA and FQGNSA. The CDR3 consists of 16 residues. This CDR3 is CASSETDTGTPHEQYF. CDR3 bases: TGTGCCAGCAGCGAGACAGATACCGGGACTCCTCACGAGCAGTACTTC.

V and J are TRBV4-3 and TRBJ1-2; D is unclear. Germline V gives CDR1 LGHNA, CDR2 YSLEER. Trimming removed 0 bases at V and 0 bases at J, with 20 bases between. CDR3 size: 19 residues. The chain's CDR3 is CASSQDRGYSGMTNYGYTF. CDR3 nucleotide sequence: TGCGCCAGCAGCCAAGATCGGGGATATAGTGGGATGACTAACTATGGCTACACCTTC.